This T cell receptor (beta chain) is from a study of beta chain features in type 1 diabetes. Study-wide results and limits: Shorter TCRB CDR3s, moderately but significantly so, were found in Type 1 diabetes patients in all four CD4+ subsets.

Cells sorted by CD45RO/CCR7/CD25/CD127/CD95/CD27 comprised CD4+ naive, central memory, regulatory and stem cell-like memory cells. Expressed TCRB transcripts were sequenced after all isolated RNA was converted to cDNA. The data were produced by immunoSEQ multiplex PCR, yet TCRdb's version contains in-frame clones alone and is incomplete. The sample has about 650,000 clones, 9.5% to 15% seen once. As regards this clone: Its antigen is still unknown.

CDR3 length equals 16 residues. Trimming at V came to 6 bases and at J to 5 bases, leaving 10 bases not matched to a gene. The germline V gene has CDR1 SNHLY and CDR2 FYNNEI. This TCR was sampled from a man under 40 with type 1 diabetes. Sequencing was performed on naive CD4+ T cells from blood. The chain recombines TRBV2 with TRBJ2-3; 11 positions agree with TRBD2. CDR3 sequence: CASRYPTSGKIDTQYF. The CDR3 nucleotides read TGTGCCAGCAGGTACCCGACTAGCGGGAAGATAGATACGCAGTATTTT.